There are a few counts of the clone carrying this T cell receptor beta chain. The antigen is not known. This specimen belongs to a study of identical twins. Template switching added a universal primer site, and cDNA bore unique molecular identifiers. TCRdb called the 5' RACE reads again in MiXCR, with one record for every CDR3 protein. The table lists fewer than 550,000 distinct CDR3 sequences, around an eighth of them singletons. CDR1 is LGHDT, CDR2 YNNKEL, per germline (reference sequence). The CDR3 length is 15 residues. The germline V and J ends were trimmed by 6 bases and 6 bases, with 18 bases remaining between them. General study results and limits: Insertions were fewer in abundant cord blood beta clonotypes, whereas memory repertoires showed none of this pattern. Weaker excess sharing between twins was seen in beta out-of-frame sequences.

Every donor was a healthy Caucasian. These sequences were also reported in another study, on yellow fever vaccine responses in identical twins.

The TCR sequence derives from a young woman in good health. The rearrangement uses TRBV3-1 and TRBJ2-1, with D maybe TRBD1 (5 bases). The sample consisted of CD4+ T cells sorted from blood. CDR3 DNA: TGTGCCAGCAGGCCTAGGGGTGCCAGTTCCAATGAGCAGTTCTTC. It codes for CASRPRGASSNEQFF.